The next 28 T cell receptor beta chains were all read from a single sample in a study of blood T cell repertoires in COVID-19. Only in-frame clones appear in the TCRdb table, and some are missing; sequencing was by immunoSEQ multiplex PCR. The top ten clones hold 8.5% to 14% of a sample with tens of thousands of clones, 88% of them seen once. The sample consisted of peripheral blood. The receptors stem from a man older than 75 with acute or convalescent COVID-19.

The V call is TRBV5-8, the J call TRBJ2-1; no firm D call. Germline loops: CDR1 SGHTS, CDR2 YDEGEE. The length of the CDR3 is 13 residues. V was clipped by 0 bases and J by 7 bases, with 8 bases between them. CDR3 amino acids: CASSLAVLNEQFF. CDR3 sequence (DNA): TGTGCCAGCAGCTTGGCAGTCCTGAATGAGCAGTTCTTC.

This clone was counted once. V is TRBV10-3 and J is TRBJ1-1, with TRBD1 identical over 9 bases. Trimming removed 4 bases from V and 4 bases from J; junction bases left unmatched: 4. This CDR3 spans 14 amino acids. Germline lookup yields CDR1 ENHRY and CDR2 SYGVKD. The CDR3, as DNA: TGTGCCATCAGTGGGACAGGGGAGGTCACTGAAGCTTTCTTT. It is translated as CAISGTGEVTEAFF.

V usage is TRBV7-2 and J usage is TRBJ1-3, with 7 bases aligning to TRBD1. The CDR3 consists of 15 residues. Germline V gives CDR1 SGHTA, CDR2 FQGNSA. The V segment lost 1 base and the J segment 3 bases; nucleotides outside the gene matches: 3. The CDR3 loop reads CASSLETGYGNTIYF. CDR3 DNA: TGTGCCAGCAGCTTAGAGACAGGGTATGGAAACACCATATATTTT.

The gene calls are TRBV5-6 and TRBJ1-2, with 7 bases aligning to TRBD1. The CDR3 has 18 amino acids. Per the germline V gene, CDR1 is SGHDT and CDR2 is YYEEEE. V trimming: 4 bases; J trimming: 5 bases; junction bases outside the gene matches: 20. The CDR3 DNA reads TGTGCCAGCAGCATTACCGGGACAGCGCCCACTCTATCATATGGCTACACCTTC. Translation gives CASSITGTAPTLSYGYTF.

V gene TRBV7-9 combines with J gene TRBJ2-7; 7 bases match TRBD2. The J segment lost 0 bases and the V segment lost 10 bases, leaving 6 bases of the junction unmatched. The length of the CDR3 is 13 residues. The germline gives CDR1 SEHNR, CDR2 FQNEAQ (reference sequence). Here the CDR3 DNA reads TGTGCCACCCGGGACTATATCTCCTACGAGCAGTACTTC. Amino acid sequence: CATRDYISYEQYF.

V gene TRBV7-2 combines with J gene TRBJ1-5; D gene unclear. V shed 1 base and J shed 5 bases, with 12 bases lying between them. The germline CDR1 and CDR2 sequences are SGHTA and FQGNSA. The CDR3 has 15 amino acids. CDR3 nucleotides: TGTGCCAGCAGCTTAGGACATTTAACGGATCAGCCCCAGCATTTT. Its protein product is CASSLGHLTDQPQHF.

The rearrangement uses TRBV5-4 and TRBJ2-3; TRBD2 matches 11 bases. Germline values: CDR1 SGHNT, CDR2 YYREEE (reference sequence). With V trimmed by 2 bases and J by 0 bases, 2 bases remained unmatched. CDR3 size: 16 residues. The CDR3 nucleotides read TGTGCCAGCAGCTTTGGGACTAGCGGCAGCACAGATACGCAGTATTTT. Its protein product is CASSFGTSGSTDTQYF. Filled out from reference TRBV5-4 and TRBJ2-3, the complete variable domain reads ETGVTQSPTHLIKTRGQQVTLRCSSQSGHNTVSWYQQALGQGPQFIFQYYREEENGRGNFPPRFSGLQFPNYSSELNVNALELDDSALYLCASSFGTSGSTDTQYFGPGTRLTVL.

The sample holds one count of this clone. The gene calls are TRBV18 and TRBJ1-2, with TRBD1 as a possible D gene (6 bases). The V gene lost 2 bases and the J gene lost 2 bases, with 9 bases spanning the gap. CDR3 length: 14 residues. CDR1 is KGHSH, CDR2 LQKENI, per germline. This chain's CDR3 is CASSPATGNYGYTF. The CDR3 nucleotides are TGTGCCAGCTCACCAGCGACAGGAAACTATGGCTACACCTTC. Drawing the rest from reference TRBV18 and TRBJ1-2, the complete variable domain is NAGVMQNPRHLVRRRGQEARLRCSPMKGHSHVYWYRQLPEEGLKFMVYLQKENIIDESGMPKERFSAEFPKEGPSILRIQQVVRGDSAAYFCASSPATGNYGYTFGSGTRLTVV.

The chain employs TRBV7-2 and TRBJ1-2; 8 nucleotides align to TRBD1. CDR3 length: 14 amino acids. Germline V gives CDR1 SGHTA, CDR2 FQGNSA. V gave up 4 bases and J gave up 4 bases; unmatched junction bases: 5. CDR3 DNA: TGTGCCAGCAGCTCCGGGACAGGACCCTATGGCTACACCTTC. Amino acid sequence: CASSSGTGPYGYTF.

This chain uses TRBV24-1 with TRBJ2-1; a possible D gene is TRBD2 (6 bases). Germline V gene sequence: CDR1 KGHDR, CDR2 SFDVKD. There are 16 residues in the CDR3. Trimming took off 10 bases at V and 10 bases at J, with 28 bases between the two ends. The CDR3 loop reads CATSRGASVLKREQFF. Written as DNA, the CDR3 is TGTGCCACGAGCCGGGGTGCTAGCGTTTTAAAGCGAGAGCAGTTCTTC.

The J gene is TRBJ2-3, the V gene TRBV12-3 or TRBV12-4; 7 nucleotides match TRBD1. V trimming: 7 bases; J trimming: 2 bases; junction bases outside the gene matches: 3. The CDR3 is 13 residues long. CDR3 amino acids: CASNQGDTDTQYF. The CDR3 coding sequence is TGTGCCAGCAACCAGGGGGACACAGATACGCAGTATTTT.

The chain employs TRBV4-2 and TRBJ2-2, with TRBD1 as a possible D gene (7 bases). Per the germline V gene, CDR1 is LGHNA and CDR2 is YNFKEQ. Trimming pared 2 bases from V and 5 bases from J, leaving 12 bases between. The CDR3 spans 15 residues. CDR3 bases: TGTGCCAGCAGCCAACCAGGGGGGAGTACCGGGGAGCTGTTTTTT. Protein: CASSQPGGSTGELFF.

The chain couples TRBV23-1 to TRBJ1-2, with TRBD1 identical over 8 bases. TRBV23-1 is annotated as an ORF whose role is uncertain. The CDR3 length is 18 residues. The trim removed 2 bases at V and 2 bases at J, leaving 13 bases unmatched. CDR3: CASSQRFFSGQGNYGYTF. CDR3 nucleotides: TGCGCCAGCAGTCAACGGTTTTTTTCAGGACAGGGAAACTATGGCTACACCTTC.

This clone was detected a few times. The chain employs TRBV10-3 and TRBJ1-1, with 8 positions matching TRBD1. Germline trimming cut 2 bases from V and 4 bases from J; bases unmatched to any gene: 9. This CDR3 is built from 16 residues. Germline assignment: CDR1 ENHRY and CDR2 SYGVKD. In nucleotides, the CDR3 is TGTGCCATCAGTGAGCGATACAGGGGGGGTGGCACTGAAGCTTTCTTT. Translated, it gives CAISERYRGGGTEAFF.

This clone has a handful of counts. The chain uses TRBV4-1 and TRBJ1-4; D is uncertain. The CDR3 loop spans 15 amino acids. With 5 bases removed from V and 0 bases from J, the gap between germline ends came to 10 bases. CDR1 and CDR2 from the germline V gene are MGHRA and YSYEKL. The CDR3 DNA reads as TGCGCCAGCAGCGAGTCAGGTACAACTAATGAAAAACTGTTTTTT. This sequence encodes CASSESGTTNEKLFF.

The chain recombines TRBV7-2 with TRBJ2-5, with D possibly TRBD2 on 6 matching bases. Trimming removed 5 bases at V and 7 bases at J, with 11 bases between. Germline V gives CDR1 SGHTA, CDR2 FQGNSA. This CDR3 is built from 12 residues. The CDR3: CASSPFGGTQYF. The CDR3 bases are TGTGCCAGCAGCCCCTTCGGGGGGACCCAGTACTTC.

The chain joins TRBV11-2 to TRBJ1-5, with no clear D. V was clipped by 4 bases and J by 0 bases, with 7 bases between them. From germline, CDR1 is SGHAT and CDR2 FQNNGV. There are 14 residues in the CDR3. Here the CDR3 reads CASSWSGSNQPQHF. CDR3 nucleotides: TGTGCCAGCAGCTGGTCAGGTAGCAATCAGCCCCAGCATTTT. Looking up the rest from reference TRBV11-2 and TRBJ1-5 gives the full variable domain: EAGVAQSPRYKIIEKRQSVAFWCNPISGHATLYWYQQILGQGPKLLIQFQNNGVVDDSQLPKDRFSAERLKGVDSTLKIQPAKLEDSAVYLCASSWSGSNQPQHFGDGTRLSIL.

This chain links TRBV28 with TRBJ1-2; 7 bases are shared with TRBD1. This CDR3 is 14 amino acids long. V trimming: 4 bases; J trimming: 6 bases; junction bases outside the gene matches: 8. Germline V gene data show CDR1 as MDHEN and CDR2 as SYDVKM. The DNA for the CDR3 is TGTGCCAGCAGTTCCAGACAGGGATGGGATGGCTACACCTTC. It codes for CASSSRQGWDGYTF.

This clone was detected only once. The chain couples TRBV14 to TRBJ1-1, with 7 bases identical to TRBD1. Germline-derived CDR1 and CDR2 are SGHDN and FVKESK. The length of the CDR3 is 13 residues. J gave up 9 bases and V 1 base, and 5 bases lay outside the gene matches. This CDR3 reads CASSQVRDSQAFF. The DNA of the CDR3 is TGTGCCAGCAGCCAAGTTCGGGACAGTCAAGCTTTCTTT. Complete variable domain (other parts from reference TRBV14 and TRBJ1-1): EAGVTQFPSHSVIEKGQTVTLRCDPISGHDNLYWYRRVMGKEIKFLLHFVKESKQDESGMPNNRFLAERTGGTYSTLKVQPAELEDSGVYFCASSQVRDSQAFFGQGTRLTVV.

V gene TRBV11-2 combines with J gene TRBJ2-7; 7 nucleotides match TRBD1. Germline V gene sequence: CDR1 SGHAT, CDR2 FQNNGV. Trimming removed 1 base from V and 1 base from J; junction bases left unmatched: 10. CDR3 size: 17 residues. The CDR3 nucleotides are TGTGCCAGCAGCTTAGTTATGTCCCGGGACAGATCCTACGAGCAGTACTTC. It encodes CASSLVMSRDRSYEQYF.

The chain couples TRBV27 to TRBJ1-2, with D uncertain. This CDR3 spans 14 amino acids. Germline CDR1 MNHEY, CDR2 SMNVEV (reference sequence). The ends were cut back, 4 bases at V and 7 bases at J, with 16 bases in the middle. The DNA of the CDR3 is TGTGCCAGCAGTTCCCTTATGGGCCTTTCTGGCTACACCTTC. It is translated as CASSSLMGLSGYTF.

The chain recombines TRBV5-5 with TRBJ1-4; a weak D match, TRBD1 (6 bases). V was pared by 2 bases and J by 15 bases, with 17 bases between. The CDR3 extends over 13 amino acids. CDR1 is SGHKS and CDR2 is YYEKEE in the germline V gene (reference sequence). CDR3 loop: CASSLREGDAMFF. The DNA for the CDR3 is TGTGCCAGCAGCTTAAGAGAGGGGGATGCGATGTTTTTT.

The CDR3 sequence is CASKPTGGTEAFF. DNA for the CDR3: TGTGCCAGCAAACCAACAGGTGGCACTGAAGCTTTCTTT. The chain employs TRBV27 and TRBJ1-1; tentative D call: TRBD1 (5 bases). Trimming took 7 bases from V and 4 from J, leaving 13 bases between them. CDR3 length: 13 residues. Germline loops: CDR1 MNHEY, CDR2 SMNVEV (reference sequence).

This chain connects TRBV2 to TRBJ1-5, with TRBD1 matching over 9 bases. CDR1 and CDR2 (germline): SNHLY, FYNNEI. This CDR3 region has 15 residues. Trimming removed 6 bases from V and 7 bases from J; junction bases left unmatched: 10. This chain's CDR3 is CASRNTGGFEQPQHF. The CDR3 DNA reads TGTGCCAGCAGAAATACAGGGGGCTTCGAACAGCCCCAGCATTTT.

The chain has TRBV7-9 and TRBJ2-1; TRBD1 agrees at 9 bases. Germline V gene lookup returns CDR1 SEHNR and CDR2 FQNEAQ (reference sequence). Losses at the gene ends were 6 bases for V and 8 bases for J; bases not matched to a gene: 14. The CDR3 has 16 amino acids. The CDR3 region is CASSLMPGQGSDEQFF. The CDR3 DNA reads TGTGCCAGCAGTCTTATGCCGGGACAGGGAAGTGATGAGCAGTTCTTC.

Comment on this clone: Germline and junction disagree at one end, which may indicate a read error. This chain joins TRBV5-4 and TRBJ1-6; D is unresolved. The CDR3 has 11 residues. Germline lookup yields CDR1 SGHNT and CDR2 YYREEE (reference sequence). DNA for the CDR3: TGTGCCGGTACGGACTGGGAGGGAATGGGGTTT. Protein sequence: CAGTDWEGMGF. Full variable domain (rest looked up from reference TRBV5-4 and TRBJ1-6): ETGVTQSPTHLIKTRGQQVTLRCSSQSGHNTVSWYQQALGQGPQFIFQYYREEENGRGNFPPRFSGLQFPNYSSELNVNALELDDSALYLCAGTDWEGMGFGNGTRLTVT.

The genes are TRBV4-3 and TRBJ2-3; 9 nucleotides line up with TRBD1. The CDR3 is 17 amino acids. Germline V gene lookup returns CDR1 LGHNA and CDR2 YSLEER. J lost 2 bases, V lost 1 base, and 7 bases had no gene match. CDR3 residues: CASSQGGGTGTTDTQYF. CDR3 coding DNA: TGCGCCAGCAGCCAAGGGGGTGGGACAGGGACCACAGATACGCAGTATTTT.

The rearrangement joins TRBV6-5 to TRBJ1-3; D might be TRBD1 (5 bases). Per the germline V gene, CDR1 is MNHEY and CDR2 is SVGAGI. This CDR3 is built from 13 residues. V lost 5 bases to trimming and J lost 5 bases, with 10 bases between them. In nucleotides, the CDR3 is TGTGCCAGCAGTACGACAGAAAGAAACACCATATATTTT. It yields the protein CASSTTERNTIYF.